Reported below is one T cell receptor beta chain. This sample is part of a study of blood T cell repertoires in COVID-19. The overall study: Researchers got acute and convalescent COVID-19 samples from the United States, Italy and Spain. T cells, B-cell-depleted T cells, or PBMCs supplied cDNA or gDNA.

The V end lost 10 bases, the J end lost 2 bases, and 8 bases lay between the germline ends. The germline V gene encodes CDR1 MNHEY and CDR2 SMNVEV (reference sequence). The CDR3 is 11 residues long. In the source study's methods: Reference gene primers were amplified, and this amplification served to estimate nucleated cell counts. The table came from immunoSEQ multiplex PCR; TCRdb's copy has only in-frame clones and leaves some out. The V and J calls and clone size come from that table; D and trimming were worked out from the DNA. In the table there are approximately 45,000 clones, approximately 87% of which are singletons.

The chain has TRBV27 and TRBJ2-5; maybe TRBD1 (5 bases). Sequencing used peripheral blood. The TCR was taken from a human donor in a cohort sampled during active COVID-19. CDR3 nucleotide sequence: TGTGCCACCCAGGGACAAGAGACCCAGTACTTC. Encoded protein: CATQGQETQYF.